The 11 T cell receptor beta chains below were found in one sample sequenced in a study of monozygotic twins with inflammatory bowel disease. From the 5' RACE reads, TCRdb lists one entry per CDR3 protein and no DNA. The sample totals fewer than 400,000 distinct CDR3 sequences. The sample taken for sequencing was blood. Receptors originate from a human donor with ulcerative colitis or Crohn's disease, or a healthy co-twin of an affected twin (not recorded which).

V usage is TRBV15 and J usage is TRBJ2-1; TCRdb reports TRBD2, a call that lacks DNA to check it against. CDR3 length: 16 residues. In germline, CDR1 is LNHNV, CDR2 YYDKDF (reference sequence). CDR3 region: CATSNPLAGPLNEQFF.

The chain has TRBV6-1 and TRBJ2-3; lacking DNA, the TRBD2 call made by TCRdb goes unchecked. Germline V gives CDR1 MNHNS, CDR2 SASEGT. The CDR3 consists of 16 residues. CDR3 region: CASSEVDSGGMDTQYF.

The chain is built from TRBV5-5 and TRBJ2-2; the D call from TCRdb, TRBD1, cannot be confirmed without DNA. This CDR3 region has 17 residues. Germline V gene lookup returns CDR1 SGHKS and CDR2 YYEKEE (reference sequence). CDR3: CASSLEAGQGSTGELFF.

V and J are TRBV28 and TRBJ1-4; TCRdb calls TRBD1, which cannot be checked without DNA. Germline-derived CDR1 and CDR2 are MDHEN and SYDVKM. The CDR3 is 15 residues long. CDR3 region: CASSLDSTTNEKLFF.

The chain joins TRBV7-8 to TRBJ2-2; TCRdb calls TRBD2, which cannot be checked without DNA. The CDR3 loop spans 15 amino acids. CDR1 SGHVS and CDR2 FQNEAQ come from the germline V gene. CDR3 region: CASSSTGGGNGELFF.

V and J are TRBV6-5 and TRBJ2-1. The CDR3 is made up of 11 amino acids. CDR1 and CDR2 from the germline V gene are MNHEY and SVGAGI. CDR3 in amino acids: CASSYADEQFF.

The chain is built from TRBV28 and TRBJ2-1; TCRdb picks TRBD1, but there is no DNA to check that call. CDR3 length equals 14 residues. Per germline, CDR1 MDHEN and CDR2 SYDVKM. The CDR3 here is CAIHRGSSYNEQFF.

The J gene is TRBJ2-7, the V gene TRBV5-1; TCRdb selects TRBD1, and the lack of DNA leaves this call unchecked. The CDR3 runs 13 residues. Per the germline V gene, CDR1 is SGHRS and CDR2 is YFSETQ. CDR3 sequence reads: CASSLSRAEEQYF.

J is TRBJ2-7 and V is TRBV20-1; the D gene TCRdb calls, TRBD1, cannot be checked with no DNA. CDR1 and CDR2 from the germline V gene are DFQATT and SNEGSKA (reference sequence). The CDR3 is 16 residues long. The CDR3 sequence: CSAQPLRKSASYEQYF.

J is TRBJ2-7 and V is TRBV28; TCRdb selects TRBD2, and the lack of DNA leaves this call unchecked. This CDR3 is built from 16 residues. From germline, CDR1 is MDHEN and CDR2 SYDVKM. CDR3 amino acids: CASSLALGWSSGEQYF.

V usage is TRBV7-2 and J usage is TRBJ2-1; checking the TCRdb D call of TRBD2 is not possible without DNA. This CDR3 has 17 residues. Germline CDR1 is SGHTA and CDR2 is FQGNSA. The CDR3 loop reads CASSSPGLAGGRNEQFF.